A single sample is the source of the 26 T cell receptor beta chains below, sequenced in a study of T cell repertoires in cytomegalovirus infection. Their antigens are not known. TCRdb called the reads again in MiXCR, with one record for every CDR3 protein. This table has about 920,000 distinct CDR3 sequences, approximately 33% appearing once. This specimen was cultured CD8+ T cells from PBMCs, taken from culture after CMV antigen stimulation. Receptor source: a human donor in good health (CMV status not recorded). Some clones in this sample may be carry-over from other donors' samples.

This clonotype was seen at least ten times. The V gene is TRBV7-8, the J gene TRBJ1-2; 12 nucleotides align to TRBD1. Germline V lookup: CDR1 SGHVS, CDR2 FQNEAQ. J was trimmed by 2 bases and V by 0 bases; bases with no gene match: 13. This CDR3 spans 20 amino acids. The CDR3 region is CASSLALGGQGARGNYGYTF. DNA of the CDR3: TGTGCCAGCAGCTTAGCGTTGGGGGGACAGGGGGCGCGAGGGAACTATGGCTACACCTTC.

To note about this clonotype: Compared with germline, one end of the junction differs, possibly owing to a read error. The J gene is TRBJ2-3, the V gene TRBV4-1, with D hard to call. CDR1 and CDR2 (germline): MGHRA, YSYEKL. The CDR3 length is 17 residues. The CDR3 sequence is CTSSQDESKLSTDTQYF. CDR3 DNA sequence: TGCACCAGCAGCCAAGATGAATCCAAACTAAGCACAGATACGCAGTATTTT.

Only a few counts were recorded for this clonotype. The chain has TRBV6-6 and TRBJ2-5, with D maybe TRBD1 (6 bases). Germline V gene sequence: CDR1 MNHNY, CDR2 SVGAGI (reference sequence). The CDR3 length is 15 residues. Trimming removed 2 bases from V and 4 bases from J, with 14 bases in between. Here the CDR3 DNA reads TGTGCCAGCAGTTACGTCTGGGGGCAAGGAGAGACCCAGTACTTC. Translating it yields CASSYVWGQGETQYF.

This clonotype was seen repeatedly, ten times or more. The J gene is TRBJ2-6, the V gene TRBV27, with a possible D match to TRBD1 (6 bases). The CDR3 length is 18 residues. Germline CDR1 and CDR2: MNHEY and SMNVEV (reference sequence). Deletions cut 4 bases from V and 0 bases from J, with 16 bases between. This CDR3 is CASSYTGTPVSGANVLTF. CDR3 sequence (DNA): TGTGCCAGCAGTTACACCGGGACACCCGTCTCTGGGGCCAACGTCCTGACTTTC.

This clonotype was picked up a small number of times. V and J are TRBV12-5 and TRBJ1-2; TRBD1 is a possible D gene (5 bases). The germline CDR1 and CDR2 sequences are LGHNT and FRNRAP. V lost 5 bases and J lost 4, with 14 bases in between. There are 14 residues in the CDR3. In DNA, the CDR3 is TGTGCTAGTGGTGCTGAAGGGGCACGCTATGGCTACACCTTC. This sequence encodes CASGAEGARYGYTF.

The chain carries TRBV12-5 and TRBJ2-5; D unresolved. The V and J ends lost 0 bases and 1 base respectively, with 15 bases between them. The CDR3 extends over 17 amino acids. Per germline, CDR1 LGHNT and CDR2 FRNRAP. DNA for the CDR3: TGTGCTAGTGGTTTGGTTGAACAGTCCCTTTTCCAAGAGACCCAGTACTTC. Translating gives CASGLVEQSLFQETQYF.

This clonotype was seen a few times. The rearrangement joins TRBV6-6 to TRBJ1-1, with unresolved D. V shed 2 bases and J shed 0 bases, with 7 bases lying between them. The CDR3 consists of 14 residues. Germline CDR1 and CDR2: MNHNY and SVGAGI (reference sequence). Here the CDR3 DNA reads TGTGCCAGCAGTTACGTGGTTATGAACACTGAAGCTTTCTTT. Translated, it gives CASSYVVMNTEAFF.

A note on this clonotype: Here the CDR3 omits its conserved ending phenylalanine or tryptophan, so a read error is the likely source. The CDR3 bases are TGTGCCAGCAGTTCTCTTTCGACAGGACGAACGCTTAACTATGGCTACACCATC. Translating gives CASSSLSTGRTLNYGYTI. The rearrangement uses TRBV12-3 or TRBV12-4 and TRBJ1-2; the D gene is possibly TRBD1 (6 bases). Trimming removed 4 bases from V and 1 base from J, with 22 bases in between. This CDR3 is built from 18 residues.

Written as DNA, the CDR3 is TGTGCCAGCAGTCGAGGGGTCGGGCGCAATGAGCAGTTCTTC. It yields the protein CASSRGVGRNEQFF. The chain combines TRBV12-3 or TRBV12-4 with TRBJ2-1, with D perhaps assigned TRBD1 or TRBD2 (5 bases each). V lost 5 bases to trimming and J lost 6 bases, with 14 bases between them. The CDR3 contains 14 residues.

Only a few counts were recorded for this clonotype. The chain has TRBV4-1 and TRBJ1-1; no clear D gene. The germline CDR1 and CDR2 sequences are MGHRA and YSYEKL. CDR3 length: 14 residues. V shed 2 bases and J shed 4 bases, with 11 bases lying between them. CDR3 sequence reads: CASSQPRGTTEAFF. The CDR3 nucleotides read TGCGCCAGCAGCCAACCTAGAGGTACCACTGAAGCTTTCTTT.

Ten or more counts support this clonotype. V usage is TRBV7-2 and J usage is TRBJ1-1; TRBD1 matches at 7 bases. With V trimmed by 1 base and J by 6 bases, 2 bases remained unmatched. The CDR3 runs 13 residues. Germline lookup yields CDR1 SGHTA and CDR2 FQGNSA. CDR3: CASSLEGQAEAFF. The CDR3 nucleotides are TGTGCCAGCAGCTTAGAAGGACAGGCTGAAGCTTTCTTT.

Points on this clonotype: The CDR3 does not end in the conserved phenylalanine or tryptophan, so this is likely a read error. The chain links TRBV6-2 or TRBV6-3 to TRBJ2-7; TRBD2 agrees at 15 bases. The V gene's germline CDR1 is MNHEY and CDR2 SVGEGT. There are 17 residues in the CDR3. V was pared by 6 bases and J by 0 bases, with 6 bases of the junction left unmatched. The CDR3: CASSRTSGGELSYEQYI. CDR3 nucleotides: TGTGCCAGCAGCCGGACTAGCGGGGGGGAGCTCTCCTACGAGCAGTACATC.

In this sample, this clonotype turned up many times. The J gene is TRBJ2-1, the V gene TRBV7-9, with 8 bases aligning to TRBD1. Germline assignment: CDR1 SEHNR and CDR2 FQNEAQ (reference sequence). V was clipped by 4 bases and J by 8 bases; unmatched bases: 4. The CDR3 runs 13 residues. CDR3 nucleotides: TGTGCCAGCAGCTGGACAGGGTCCGATGAGCAGTTCTTC. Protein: CASSWTGSDEQFF. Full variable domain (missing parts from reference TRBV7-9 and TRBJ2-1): DTGVSQNPRHKITKRGQNVTFRCDPISEHNRLYWYRQTLGQGPEFLTYFQNEAQLEKSRLLSDRFSAERPKGSFSTLEIQRTEQGDSAMYLCASSWTGSDEQFFGPGTRLTVL.

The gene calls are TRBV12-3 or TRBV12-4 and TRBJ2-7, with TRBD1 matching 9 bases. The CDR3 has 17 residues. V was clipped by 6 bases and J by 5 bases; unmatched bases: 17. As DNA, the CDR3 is TGTGCCAGCAGCTTTGGACAGGGGACATGGCAGGGGGACGAGCAGTACTTC. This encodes CASSFGQGTWQGDEQYF.

The CDR3 region is CASSNPFNYGYTF. The CDR3 DNA follows: TGTGCCAGTAGTAATCCATTTAACTATGGCTACACCTTC. The rearrangement links TRBV19 to TRBJ1-2, with D hard to call. The length of the CDR3 is 13 residues. The germline CDR1 and CDR2 sequences are LNHDA and SQIVND (reference sequence). V was pared by 4 bases and J by 1 base, with 7 bases between.

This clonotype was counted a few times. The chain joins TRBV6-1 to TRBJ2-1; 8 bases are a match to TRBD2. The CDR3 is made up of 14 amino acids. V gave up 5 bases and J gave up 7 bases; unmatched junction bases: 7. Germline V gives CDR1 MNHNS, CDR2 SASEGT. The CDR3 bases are TGTGCCAGCAGTCCGGGGGGGGGCCTGAATGAGCAGTTCTTC. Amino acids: CASSPGGGLNEQFF.

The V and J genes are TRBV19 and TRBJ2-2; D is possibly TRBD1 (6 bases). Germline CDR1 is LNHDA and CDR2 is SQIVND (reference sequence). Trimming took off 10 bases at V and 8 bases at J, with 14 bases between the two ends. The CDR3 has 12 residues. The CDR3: CATESRGGELFF. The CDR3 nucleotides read TGTGCCACCGAATCTAGGGGGGGGGAGCTGTTTTTT. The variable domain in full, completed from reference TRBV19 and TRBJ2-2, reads DGGITQSPKYLFRKEGQNVTLSCEQNLNHDAMYWYRQDPGQGLRLIYYSQIVNDFQKGDIAEGYSVSREKKESFPLTVTSAQKNPTAFYLCATESRGGELFFGEGSRLTVL.

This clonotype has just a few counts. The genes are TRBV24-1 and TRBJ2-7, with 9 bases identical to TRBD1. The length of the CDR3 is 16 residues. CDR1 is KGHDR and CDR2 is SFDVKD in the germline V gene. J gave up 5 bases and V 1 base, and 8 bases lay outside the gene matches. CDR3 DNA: TGTGCCACCAGTGATTTCTCAAGCTGGGACAGGGACGAGCAGTACGTC. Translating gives CATSDFSSWDRDEQYV.

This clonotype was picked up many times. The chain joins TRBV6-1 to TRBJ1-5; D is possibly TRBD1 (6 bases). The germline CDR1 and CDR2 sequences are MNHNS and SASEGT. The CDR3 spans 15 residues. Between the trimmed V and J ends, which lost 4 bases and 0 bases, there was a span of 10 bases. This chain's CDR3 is CASSVTGYSNQPQHF. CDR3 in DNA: TGTGCCAGCAGTGTGACAGGATATAGCAATCAGCCCCAGCATTTT.

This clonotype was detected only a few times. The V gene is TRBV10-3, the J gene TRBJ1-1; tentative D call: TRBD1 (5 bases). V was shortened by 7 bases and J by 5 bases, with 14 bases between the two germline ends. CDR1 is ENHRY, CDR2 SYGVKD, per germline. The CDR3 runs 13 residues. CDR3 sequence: CAIKPGGGTEAFF. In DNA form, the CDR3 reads TGTGCCATCAAGCCCGGCGGGGGGACTGAAGCTTTCTTT.

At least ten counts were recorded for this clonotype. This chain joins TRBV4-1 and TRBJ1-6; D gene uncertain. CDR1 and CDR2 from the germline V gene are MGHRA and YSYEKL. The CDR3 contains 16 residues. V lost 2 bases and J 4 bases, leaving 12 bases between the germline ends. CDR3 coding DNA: TGCGCCAGCAGCCAATCACCCCCGGGATATAATTCACCCCTCCACTTT. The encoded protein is CASSQSPPGYNSPLHF.

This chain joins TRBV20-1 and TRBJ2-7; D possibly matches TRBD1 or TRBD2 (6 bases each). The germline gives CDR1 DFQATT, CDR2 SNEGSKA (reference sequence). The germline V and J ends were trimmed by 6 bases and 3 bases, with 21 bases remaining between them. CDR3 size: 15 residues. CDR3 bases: TGCAGTGCGAGACAGGCCGGGACTCAGATCTACGAGCAGTACTTC. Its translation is CSARQAGTQIYEQYF.

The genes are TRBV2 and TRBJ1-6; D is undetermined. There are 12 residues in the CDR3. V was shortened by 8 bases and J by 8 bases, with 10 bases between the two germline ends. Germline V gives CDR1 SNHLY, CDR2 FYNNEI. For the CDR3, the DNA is TGTGCCAGCCTATCAGAGTATTCACCCCTCCACTTT. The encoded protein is CASLSEYSPLHF.

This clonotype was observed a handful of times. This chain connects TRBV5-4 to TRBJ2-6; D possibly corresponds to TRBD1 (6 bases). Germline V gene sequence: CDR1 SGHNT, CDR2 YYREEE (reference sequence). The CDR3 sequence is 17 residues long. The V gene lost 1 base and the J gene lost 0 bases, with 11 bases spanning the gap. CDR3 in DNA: TGTGCCAGCAGCTTGTGGGGGCTCGGCTCTGGGGCCAACGTCCTGACTTTC. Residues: CASSLWGLGSGANVLTF.

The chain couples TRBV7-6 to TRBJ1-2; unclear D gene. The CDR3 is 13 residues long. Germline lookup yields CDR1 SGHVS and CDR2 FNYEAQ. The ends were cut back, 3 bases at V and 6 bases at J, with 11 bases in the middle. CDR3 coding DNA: TGTGCCAGCAGCTTCCAAGGCATGGATGGCTACACCTTC. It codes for CASSFQGMDGYTF.

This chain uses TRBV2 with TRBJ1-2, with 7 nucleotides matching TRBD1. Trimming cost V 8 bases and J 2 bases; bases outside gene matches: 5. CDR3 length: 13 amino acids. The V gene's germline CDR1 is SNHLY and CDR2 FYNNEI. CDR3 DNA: TGTGCCAGCCTGGGGACAGCCAACTATGGCTACACCTTC. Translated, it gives CASLGTANYGYTF. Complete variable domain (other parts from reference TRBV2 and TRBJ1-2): EPEVTQTPSHQVTQMGQEVILRCVPISNHLYFYWYRQILGQKVEFLVSFYNNEISEKSEIFDDQFSVERPDGSNFTLKIRSTKLEDSAMYFCASLGTANYGYTFGSGTRLTVV.